Sequencing of this TCR beta chain was carried out in a study of blood T cell repertoires in COVID-19. Whole-study context: Both acute and convalescent COVID-19 samples were obtained from the United States, Italy and Spain.

Only in-frame clones appear in the TCRdb table, and some are missing; sequencing was by immunoSEQ multiplex PCR. Of roughly 50,000 clones detected, about 90% appear once; the ten largest clones hold 13%. Germline V gene data show CDR1 as LNHDA and CDR2 as SQIVND (reference sequence). Losses at the gene ends were 4 bases for V and 2 bases for J; bases not matched to a gene: 7. The CDR3 runs 16 residues. The genes are TRBV19 and TRBJ2-5; 10 bases match TRBD2. The origin of this receptor is a man older than 75 with acute or convalescent COVID-19. Sequences were obtained from peripheral blood. The CDR3 region has the DNA TGTGCCAGTAGTAAGGCCCAGCGGGGGGGTCAAGAGACCCAGTACTTC. Translating gives CASSKAQRGGQETQYF.